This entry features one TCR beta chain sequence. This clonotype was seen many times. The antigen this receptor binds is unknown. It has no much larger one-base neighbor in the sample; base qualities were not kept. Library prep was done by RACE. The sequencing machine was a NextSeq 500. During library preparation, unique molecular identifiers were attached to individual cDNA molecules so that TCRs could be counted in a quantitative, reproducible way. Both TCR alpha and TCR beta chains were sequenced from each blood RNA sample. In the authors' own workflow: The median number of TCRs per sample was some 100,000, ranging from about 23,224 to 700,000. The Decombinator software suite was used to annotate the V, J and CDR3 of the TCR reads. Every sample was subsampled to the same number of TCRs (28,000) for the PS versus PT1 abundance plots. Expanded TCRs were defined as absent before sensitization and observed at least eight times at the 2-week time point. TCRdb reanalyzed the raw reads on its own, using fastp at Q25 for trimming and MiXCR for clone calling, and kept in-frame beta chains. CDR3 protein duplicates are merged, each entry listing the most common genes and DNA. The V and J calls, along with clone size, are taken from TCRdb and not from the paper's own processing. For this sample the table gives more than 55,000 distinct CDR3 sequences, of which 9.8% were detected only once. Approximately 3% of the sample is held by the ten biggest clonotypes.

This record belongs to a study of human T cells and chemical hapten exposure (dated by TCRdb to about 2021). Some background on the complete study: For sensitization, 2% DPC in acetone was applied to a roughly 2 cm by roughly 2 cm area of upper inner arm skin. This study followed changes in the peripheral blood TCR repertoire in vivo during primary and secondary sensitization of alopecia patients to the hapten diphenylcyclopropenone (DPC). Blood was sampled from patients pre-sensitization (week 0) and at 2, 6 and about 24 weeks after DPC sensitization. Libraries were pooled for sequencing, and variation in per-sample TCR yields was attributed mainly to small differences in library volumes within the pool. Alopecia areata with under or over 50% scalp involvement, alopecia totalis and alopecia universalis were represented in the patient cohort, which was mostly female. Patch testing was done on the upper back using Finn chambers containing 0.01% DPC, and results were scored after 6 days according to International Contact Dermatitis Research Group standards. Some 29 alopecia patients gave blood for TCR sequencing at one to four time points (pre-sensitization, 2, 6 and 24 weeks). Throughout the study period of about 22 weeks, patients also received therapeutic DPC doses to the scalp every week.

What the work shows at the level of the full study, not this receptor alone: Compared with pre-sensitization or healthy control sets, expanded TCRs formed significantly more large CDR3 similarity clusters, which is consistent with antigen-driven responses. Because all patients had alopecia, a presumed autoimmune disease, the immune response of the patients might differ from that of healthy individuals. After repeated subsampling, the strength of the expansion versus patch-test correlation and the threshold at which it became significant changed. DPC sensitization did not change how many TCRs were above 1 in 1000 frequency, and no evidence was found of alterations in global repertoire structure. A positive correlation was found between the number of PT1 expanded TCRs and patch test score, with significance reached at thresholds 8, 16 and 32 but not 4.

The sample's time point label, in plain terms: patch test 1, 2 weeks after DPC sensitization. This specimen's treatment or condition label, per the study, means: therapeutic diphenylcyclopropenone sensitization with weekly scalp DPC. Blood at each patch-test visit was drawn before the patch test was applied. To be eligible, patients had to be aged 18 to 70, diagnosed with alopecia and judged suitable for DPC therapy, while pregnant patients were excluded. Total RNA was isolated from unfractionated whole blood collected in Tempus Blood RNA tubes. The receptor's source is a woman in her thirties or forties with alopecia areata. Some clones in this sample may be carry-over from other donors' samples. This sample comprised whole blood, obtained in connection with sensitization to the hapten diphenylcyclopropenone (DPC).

The nucleotide sequence is given as TGTGCCAGCAGCTTAGGCGGGGACAGGGCCACCTCGGATGAGCAGTACTTC. Its amino acids are CASSLGGDRATSDEQYF. This sequence uses TRBV7-6 and TRBJ2-7, with 9 bases aligning to TRBD1. CDR1 SGHVS and CDR2 FNYEAQ are derived from the germline V gene. Trimming takes 1 base off V and 7 bases off J; junction bases not matched to a gene: 14. The CDR3 sequence holds 17 residues, the cysteine and phenylalanine included. The sequence is cut down to CDR3 DNA, 51 bases in frame from base 1. The CDR3 plus the reference TRBV7-6 and TRBJ2-7 genes for the other parts give the full variable domain: GAGVSQSPRYKVTKRGQDVALRCDPISGHVSLYWYRQALGQGPEFLTYFNYEAQQDKSGLPNDRFSAERPEGSISTLTIQRTEQRDSAMYRCASSLGGDRATSDEQYFGPGTRLTVT.